The T cell receptor (beta chain) described here comes from a study of T-cell memory formation after mild COVID-19. Overall study context: In these data, TCR clusters were largely donor specific. General study points: Still unconfirmed is whether the second-wave clones peaking on day 37 recognized SARS-CoV-2.

This clonotype has a handful of counts. No antigen is known for it. CDR3 length: 15 residues. The V gene's germline CDR1 is SGHRS and CDR2 YFSETQ. V lost 4 bases to trimming and J lost 6 bases, with 19 bases between them. TCRdb ran MiXCR on the 5' RACE reads and lists one entry per CDR3 protein. The sample yields about 430,000 distinct CDR3 sequences, 20% to 30% seen once. Material: PBMCs or a T cell subset sorted from them (not recorded which). The gene calls are TRBV5-1 and TRBJ1-2; D might be TRBD1 (6 bases). The origin of this receptor is an adult woman who had mild COVID-19 (a few samples of this study predate the infection). Cell type and time point are not known. The CDR3 loop reads CASSAFQGREDGYTF. The CDR3 DNA reads TGCGCCAGCAGCGCGTTCCAGGGGCGCGAGGATGGCTACACCTTC. Full variable domain (rest looked up from reference TRBV5-1 and TRBJ1-2): KAGVTQTPRYLIKTRGQQVTLSCSPISGHRSVSWYQQTPGQGLQFLFEYFSETQRNKGNFPGRFSGRQFSNSRSEMNVSTLELGDSALYLCASSAFQGREDGYTFGSGTRLTVV.